This is a list of T cell receptor beta chains from one sample in a study of T cells after yellow fever vaccination. TCRdb re-called the 5' RACE reads through MiXCR, storing one row per CDR3 protein. The sample lists roughly 310,000 distinct CDR3 sequences; less than 4.5% were seen once. Material: PBMCs, obtained on the day of the yellow fever booster vaccination. All receptors derive from a young man who received the YFV17D yellow fever vaccine. Both conserved end residues are trimmed from each CDR3.

>TRBV4-1|TRBJ2-5
ASSQVKGETQY
>TRBV15|TRBJ1-4
ATSRDRADRH
>TRBV27|TRBJ1-1
ASSNRRGVTEAF
>TRBV7-9|TRBJ2-5
ASRFSETQY
>TRBV27|TRBJ2-2
ASSSLSSGRELF
>TRBV20-1|TRBJ2-7
SARDFAGSSSSYEQY
>TRBV4-1|TRBJ2-3
ASSQEGFGDTQY
>TRBV3-1|TRBJ2-1
ASSQTLTVYNEQF
>TRBV10-2|TRBJ2-5
ASSEGSGWGDQETQY
>TRBV15|TRBJ1-5
ATSRDRWQSSNQPQH
>TRBV4-1|TRBJ2-7
ASSQGRDRVDEQY
>TRBV20-1|TRBJ1-1
SATLTRGKAEAF
>TRBV25-1|TRBJ2-5
ASSALTGYQETQY
>TRBV5-1|TRBJ1-2
ASSTQGDGYT
>TRBV4-1|TRBJ1-4
ASSQEGGAFGEKLF
>TRBV5-1|TRBJ1-4
ASTDGSRHEKLF
>TRBV20-1|TRBJ2-3
SAPGLSWYTDTQY
>TRBV7-2|TRBJ2-5
ASSFAGGLQETQY
>TRBV20-1|TRBJ2-7
SAPEGTPYEQY
>TRBV7-2|TRBJ1-3
ASSPTATGNTIY
>TRBV12-3/TRBV12-4|TRBJ2-5
VSWSGYQETQY
>TRBV4-1|TRBJ1-5
ASSQDFPQPQH
>TRBV5-1|TRBJ2-2
ASSPTSGSAGELF
>TRBV7-9|TRBJ2-4
ASSSTPRGPAVDIQY
>TRBV5-1|TRBJ1-1
ASSALPGESTEAF
>TRBV5-1|TRBJ2-1
ASRVQWTGTNEQF
>TRBV5-1|TRBJ2-7
ASTLTGEYVEQY
>TRBV6-2/TRBV6-3|TRBJ2-2
ASSLGGQETGELF
>TRBV28|TRBJ2-5
ASGRNPSQETQY
>TRBV5-4|TRBJ2-5
ASSPQRAAETQY
>TRBV4-1|TRBJ2-7
ASSQAAYRPLHEQY
>TRBV5-1|TRBJ1-3
ASSSGDRASGNTIY
>TRBV12-3/TRBV12-4|TRBJ2-3
ASSYPAGLGDTQY
>TRBV6-2/TRBV6-3|TRBJ2-1
ASSYGEWAEQF
>TRBV20-1|TRBJ1-3
SARGIVYSGNTIY
>TRBV18|TRBJ1-2
ASSPHLDGYT
>TRBV3-1|TRBJ2-3
ASSPGARVGTDTQY
>TRBV5-1|TRBJ2-3
ASSLLTSGDTDTQY
>TRBV4-3|TRBJ1-1
ASSQGLTLNTEAF
>TRBV7-2|TRBJ1-5
ASSSLGSRVDQPQH
>TRBV9|TRBJ2-3
ASSVAGGLNTQY
>TRBV9|TRBJ1-1
ASSVTSGNTEAF
>TRBV7-6|TRBJ1-1
ASSLGQTGGDTEAF
>TRBV7-9|TRBJ1-2
ASSPSQEPHYGYT
>TRBV18|TRBJ2-5
ASSPLQETLY
>TRBV25-1|TRBJ1-1
ASSEMEGSTEAF
>TRBV4-1|TRBJ2-5
ASSQVGTYQETQY
>TRBV19|TRBJ1-5
ASRTVHSNQPQH
>TRBV10-3|TRBJ1-1
AISDPLMTGIAF
>TRBV6-6|TRBJ2-5
ASSLWTTGETQY
>TRBV12-3/TRBV12-4|TRBJ2-1
ASSPIGSYNEQF
>TRBV24-1|TRBJ1-5
ATSGSGEQPQH
>TRBV4-2|TRBJ2-5
ASSQDPSRWGETQY
>TRBV20-1|TRBJ1-6
SARGGPRDRGSGNNSPLH
>TRBV7-9|TRBJ1-5
ASSRTGSQPQH